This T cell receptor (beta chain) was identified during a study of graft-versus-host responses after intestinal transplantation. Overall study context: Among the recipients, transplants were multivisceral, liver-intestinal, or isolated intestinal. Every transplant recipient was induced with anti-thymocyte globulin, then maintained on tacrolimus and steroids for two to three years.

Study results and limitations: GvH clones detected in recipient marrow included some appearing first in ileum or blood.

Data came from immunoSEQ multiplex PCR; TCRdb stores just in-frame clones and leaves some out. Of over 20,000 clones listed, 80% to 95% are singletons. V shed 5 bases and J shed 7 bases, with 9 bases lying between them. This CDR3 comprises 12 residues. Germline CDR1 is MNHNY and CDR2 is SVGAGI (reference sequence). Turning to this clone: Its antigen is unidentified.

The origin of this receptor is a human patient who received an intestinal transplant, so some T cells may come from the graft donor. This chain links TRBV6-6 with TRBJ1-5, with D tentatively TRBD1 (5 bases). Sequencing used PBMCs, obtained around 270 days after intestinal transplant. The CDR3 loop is CASSGGTQPQHF. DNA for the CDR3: TGTGCCAGCAGTGGGGGGACCCAGCCCCAGCATTTT.